The following is a TCR beta chain sequence with its context. The data were taken from a study of T-cell memory formation after mild COVID-19. This CDR3 spans 12 amino acids. Per the germline V gene, CDR1 is MGHDK and CDR2 is SYGVNS. Trimming took 0 bases from V and 11 from J, leaving 10 bases between them. TCRdb re-derived calls from the 5' RACE reads in MiXCR, one entry per CDR3 protein. The sample has approximately 60,000 distinct CDR3 sequences; around 10% are singletons. This chain connects TRBV25-1 to TRBJ1-1; D gene unclear. The sample consisted of PBMCs or a T cell subset sorted from them (not recorded which). The TCR was taken from a man between 18 and 35 years old who had mild COVID-19 (a few samples of this study predate the infection). Cell type and time point are not known. The CDR3 DNA is TGTGCCAGCAGTGAATATTTTGGCGAGGCTTTCTTT. This codes for CASSEYFGEAFF. The full variable domain, in which reference TRBV25-1 and TRBJ1-1 provide the parts outside the CDR3, is EADIYQTPRYLVIGTGKKITLECSQTMGHDKMYWYQQDPGMELHLIHYSYGVNSTEKGDLSSESTVSRIRTEHFPLTLESARPSHTSQYLCASSEYFGEAFFGQGTRLTVV.